Detailed here is one T cell receptor beta chain. What it binds is not known. These data come from a study of CXCR3-negative and CXCR3-positive naive CD8 T cells. In the study overall: Per library, roughly 1.6 +/- 0.3 million reads; 130 million to 150 million TRB reads overall. Findings and limits, study-wide: For CXCR3-positive naive cells, TRB CDR3s were more hydrophobic than those of CXCR3-negative naive cells. Both naive subsets, CXCR3-negative and CXCR3-positive, displayed similar TRBV-TRBJ usage, unlike memory cells.

Germline V gene sequence: CDR1 SQVTM, CDR2 ANQGSEA. The CDR3 contains 13 residues. With UMI labels, 5' RACE was used to prepare the TRB cDNA libraries. TCRdb derives one entry per CDR3 protein from the 5' RACE reads, leaving out DNA. This sample's table has 90,000 to 100,000 distinct CDR3 sequences. The clonotype comes from a human donor in good health. Some clones in this sample may be carry-over from other donors' samples. The chain is built from TRBV29-1 and TRBJ2-5; TCRdb's D call of TRBD2 is untestable without DNA. Sample: naive CXCR3+ CD8+ T cells from blood. Subset specified: CD45RO-CCR7+CD27+CD95- naive CD8+ T cells expressing CXCR3 (TNR3+). The CDR3 sequence: CSVVFGGKETQYF.